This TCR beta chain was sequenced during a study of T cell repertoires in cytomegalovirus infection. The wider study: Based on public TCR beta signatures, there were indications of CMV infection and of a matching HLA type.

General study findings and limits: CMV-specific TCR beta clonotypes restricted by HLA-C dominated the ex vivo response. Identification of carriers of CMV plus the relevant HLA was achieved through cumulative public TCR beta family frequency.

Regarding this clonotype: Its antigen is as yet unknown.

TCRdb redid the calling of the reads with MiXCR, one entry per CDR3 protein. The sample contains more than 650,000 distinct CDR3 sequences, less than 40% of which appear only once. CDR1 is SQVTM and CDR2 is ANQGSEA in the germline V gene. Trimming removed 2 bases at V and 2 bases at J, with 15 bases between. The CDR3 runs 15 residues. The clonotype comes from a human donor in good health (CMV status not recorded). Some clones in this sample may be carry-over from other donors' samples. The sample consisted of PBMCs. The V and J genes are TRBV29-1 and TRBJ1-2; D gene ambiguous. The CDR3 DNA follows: TGCAGCGTTGAATGGAGGCTTAAGCTGAACTATGGCTACACCTTC. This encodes CSVEWRLKLNYGYTF.